This T cell receptor beta chain was captured by sequencing in a study of CXCR3-negative and CXCR3-positive naive CD8 T cells. The CDR3 is 12 amino acids. Germline assignment: CDR1 SQVTM and CDR2 ANQGSEA. Via 5' RACE with UMI labels, TRB cDNA libraries were prepared. TCRdb reprocessed the 5' RACE reads and reports one entry per CDR3 protein, with no DNA. This table holds fewer than 55,000 distinct CDR3 sequences. Sequencing was done on a sample of naive CXCR3- CD8+ T cells from blood. Subset of the sample: CD45RO-CCR7+CD27+CD95- naive CD8+ T cells lacking CXCR3 (TNR3-). The receptor's source is a human donor in good health. Some clones in this sample may be carry-over from other donors' samples. The J gene is TRBJ1-3, the V gene TRBV29-1; TCRdb's D call, TRBD1, is unchecked because there is no DNA. The CDR3 loop is CSAGTDGNTIYF.